Shown below are 13 T cell receptor beta chains from a single sample sequenced in a study of blood T cell repertoires in COVID-19. Clones were sequenced by immunoSEQ multiplex PCR, and TCRdb holds only the in-frame ones, with some missing. The top ten hold 4% to 5.5% of the sample, which has 50,000 to 65,000 clones, about 91% seen once. The specimen sequenced was peripheral blood. All receptors come from a man aged 55 to 70 with acute or convalescent COVID-19.

The V gene is TRBV9, the J gene TRBJ2-3; D not resolved. CDR3 length: 14 amino acids. Germline V gene sequence: CDR1 SGDLS, CDR2 YYNGEE. The germline V and J ends were trimmed by 0 bases and 3 bases, with 8 bases remaining between them. CDR3 in amino acids: CASSVEPGTDTQYF. In nucleotides, the CDR3 is TGTGCCAGCAGCGTAGAGCCCGGGACAGATACGCAGTATTTT. The full variable domain, rest sourced from reference TRBV9 and TRBJ2-3, is DSGVTQTPKHLITATGQRVTLRCSPRSGDLSVYWYQQSLDQGLQFLIQYYNGEERAKGNILERFSAQQFPDLHSELNLSSLELGDSALYFCASSVEPGTDTQYFGPGTRLTVL.

The rearrangement joins TRBV11-2 to TRBJ2-2, with D possibly TRBD1 on 5 matching bases. V shed 5 bases and J shed 0 bases, with 10 bases lying between them. The V gene's germline CDR1 is SGHAT and CDR2 FQNNGV. The CDR3 length is 15 residues. CDR3 region: CASSHRSSNTGELFF. CDR3 DNA: TGTGCCAGCAGCCACAGGTCATCGAACACCGGGGAGCTGTTTTTT.

V and J are TRBV5-5 and TRBJ2-7, with 9 bases aligning to TRBD1. The germline V gene has CDR1 SGHKS and CDR2 YYEKEE (reference sequence). V shed 4 bases and J 3 bases; nucleotides not matched to a gene: 5. The CDR3 totals 14 residues. Written as DNA, the CDR3 is TGTGCCAGCAGCCGGACAGGGGAATTCTACGAGCAGTACTTC. This encodes CASSRTGEFYEQYF.

V gene TRBV7-3 combines with J gene TRBJ2-3, with a tentative D call TRBD2 (5 bases). Germline assignment: CDR1 SGHTA and CDR2 FQGTGA. V was shortened by 5 bases and J by 0 bases, with 6 bases between the two germline ends. The CDR3 sequence is 13 residues long. CDR3 in amino acids: CASSPGSTDTQYF. The CDR3 coding sequence is TGTGCCAGCAGCCCGGGGAGCACAGATACGCAGTATTTT. Based on the CDR3 plus reference TRBV7-3 and TRBJ2-3, the full variable domain is GAGVSQTPSNKVTEKGKYVELRCDPISGHTALYWYRQSLGQGPEFLIYFQGTGAADDSGLPNDRFFAVRPEGSVSTLKIQRTERGDSAVYLCASSPGSTDTQYFGPGTRLTVL.

The table lists this clone with a few counts. The CDR3 DNA reads TGTGCCAGCAGCCCTCCTCTCTACAATGAGCAGTTCTTC. Translating it yields CASSPPLYNEQFF. The rearrangement uses TRBV7-9 and TRBJ2-1, with D unresolved. Germline V CDR1 and CDR2: SEHNR, FQNEAQ (reference sequence). Trimming shortened V by 5 bases and J by 3 bases, and 8 bases separated the two germline ends. There are 13 residues in the CDR3.

This clone was detected once. This chain links TRBV3-1 (or the pseudogene TRBV3-2) with TRBJ2-1; D gene ambiguous. Deletions cut 1 base from V and 0 bases from J, with 10 bases between. There are 16 residues in the CDR3. Germline CDR1 LGHDT, CDR2 YNNKEL (reference sequence). The CDR3 nucleotides are TGTGCCAGCAGCCAAGTCAAGCCCCGCTCCTACAATGAGCAGTTCTTC. Translated: CASSQVKPRSYNEQFF.

The chain couples TRBV6-2 or TRBV6-3 to TRBJ2-1, with 10 bases lining up with TRBD2. Germline values: CDR1 MNHEY, CDR2 SVGEGT. V lost 0 bases, J lost 9 bases, and 5 bases stayed unmatched. The CDR3 is 15 residues long. Written as DNA, the CDR3 is TGTGCCAGCAGTTACTCCCTAGCGGGAGCCGCTGAGCAGTTCTTC. Its protein product is CASSYSLAGAAEQFF.

V usage is TRBV12-3 or TRBV12-4 and J usage is TRBJ1-4, with D possibly being TRBD1 (6 bases). Trimming shortened V by 3 bases and J by 7 bases, and 9 bases separated the two germline ends. The CDR3 covers 13 residues. DNA for the CDR3: TGTGCCAGCAGTTTCTGGGGGCGTGAAAAACTGTTTTTT. It codes for CASSFWGREKLFF.

The genes are TRBV29-1 and TRBJ1-1; D not certain. From germline, CDR1 is SQVTM and CDR2 ANQGSEA. The CDR3 sequence is 11 residues long. The V gene lost 5 bases and the J gene lost 5 bases, with 9 bases spanning the gap. The CDR3, as DNA: TGCAGCGTTAGCCCCGTGACTGAAGCTTTCTTT. Its protein is CSVSPVTEAFF. The whole variable domain, filled in from reference TRBV29-1 and TRBJ1-1, reads SAVISQKPSRDICQRGTSLTIQCQVDSQVTMMFWYRQQPGQSLTLIATANQGSEATYESGFVIDKFPISRPNLTFSTLTVSNMSPEDSSIYLCSVSPVTEAFFGQGTRLTVV.

The rearrangement links TRBV28 to TRBJ2-7; the D gene is possibly TRBD1 (6 bases). V lost 1 base, J lost 2 bases, and 12 bases lay in between. This CDR3 is 15 amino acids long. Per germline, CDR1 MDHEN and CDR2 SYDVKM. In DNA, the CDR3 is TGTGCCAGCAGTTTATACCAGGGGTCCACCTACGAGCAGTACTTC. It is translated as CASSLYQGSTYEQYF.

The gene calls are TRBV9 and TRBJ2-7, with 8 positions matching TRBD2. The germline gives CDR1 SGDLS, CDR2 YYNGEE. V shed 3 bases and J 4 bases; nucleotides not matched to a gene: 9. CDR3 length: 15 residues. This CDR3 is CASSGGASGPYEQYF. The CDR3 coding sequence is TGTGCCAGCAGCGGAGGGGCTAGCGGGCCTTACGAGCAGTACTTC.

In its sample, this clone was seen once. The chain has TRBV11-3 and TRBJ1-1, with D perhaps TRBD1 (5 bases). With 5 bases removed from V and 3 bases from J, the gap between germline ends came to 16 bases. CDR1 and CDR2 (germline): SGHNT, YENEEA. The CDR3 runs 15 residues. Here the CDR3 reads CASSRLVGGDTEAFF. CDR3 nucleotides: TGTGCCAGCAGCCGTCTGGTCGGAGGGGACACTGAAGCTTTCTTT.

The chain combines TRBV5-1 with TRBJ1-2; D is perhaps TRBD1 (6 bases). Trimming removed 7 bases at V and 3 bases at J, with 13 bases between. The CDR3 is 13 amino acids. Germline CDR1 and CDR2: SGHRS and YFSETQ. CDR3 in DNA: TGCGCCAGCCGACCAGGGGCAGACTATGGCTACACCTTC. It encodes CASRPGADYGYTF. The full variable domain, its missing parts supplied by reference TRBV5-1 and TRBJ1-2, is KAGVTQTPRYLIKTRGQQVTLSCSPISGHRSVSWYQQTPGQGLQFLFEYFSETQRNKGNFPGRFSGRQFSNSRSEMNVSTLELGDSALYLCASRPGADYGYTFGSGTRLTVV.